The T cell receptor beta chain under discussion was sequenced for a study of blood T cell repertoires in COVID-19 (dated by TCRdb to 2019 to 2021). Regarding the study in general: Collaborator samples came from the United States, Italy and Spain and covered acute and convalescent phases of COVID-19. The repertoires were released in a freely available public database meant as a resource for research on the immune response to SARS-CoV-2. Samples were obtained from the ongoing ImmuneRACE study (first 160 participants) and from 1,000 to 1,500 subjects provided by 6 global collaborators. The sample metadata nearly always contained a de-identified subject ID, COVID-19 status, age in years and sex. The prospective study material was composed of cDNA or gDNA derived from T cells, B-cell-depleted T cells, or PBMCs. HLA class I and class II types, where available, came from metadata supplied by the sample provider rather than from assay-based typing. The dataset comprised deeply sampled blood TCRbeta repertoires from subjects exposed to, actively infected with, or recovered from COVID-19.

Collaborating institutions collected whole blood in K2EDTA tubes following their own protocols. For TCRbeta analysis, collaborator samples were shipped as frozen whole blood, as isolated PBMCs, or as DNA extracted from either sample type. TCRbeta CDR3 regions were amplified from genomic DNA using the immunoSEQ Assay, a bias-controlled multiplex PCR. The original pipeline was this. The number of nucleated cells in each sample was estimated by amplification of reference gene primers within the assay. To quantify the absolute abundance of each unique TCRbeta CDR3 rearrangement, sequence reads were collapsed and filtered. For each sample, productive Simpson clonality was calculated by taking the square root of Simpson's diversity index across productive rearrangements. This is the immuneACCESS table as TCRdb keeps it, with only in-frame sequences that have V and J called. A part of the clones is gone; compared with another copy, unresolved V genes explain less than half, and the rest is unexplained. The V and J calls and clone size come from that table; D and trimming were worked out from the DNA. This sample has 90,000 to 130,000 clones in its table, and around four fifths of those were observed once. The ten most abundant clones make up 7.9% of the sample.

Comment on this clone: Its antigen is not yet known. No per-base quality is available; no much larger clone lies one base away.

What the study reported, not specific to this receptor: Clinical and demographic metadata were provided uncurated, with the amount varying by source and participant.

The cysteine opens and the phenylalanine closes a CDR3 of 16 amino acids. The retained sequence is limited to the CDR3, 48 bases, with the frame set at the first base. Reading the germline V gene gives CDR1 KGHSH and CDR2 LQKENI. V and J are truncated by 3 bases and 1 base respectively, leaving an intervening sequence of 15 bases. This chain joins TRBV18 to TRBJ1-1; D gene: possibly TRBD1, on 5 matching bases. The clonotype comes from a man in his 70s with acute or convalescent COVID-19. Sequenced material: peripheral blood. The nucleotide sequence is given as TGTGCCAGCTCACCGGATTCAGGGATGGCGAACACTGAAGCTTTCTTT. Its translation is CASSPDSGMANTEAFF. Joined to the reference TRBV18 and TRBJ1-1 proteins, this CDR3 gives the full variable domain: NAGVMQNPRHLVRRRGQEARLRCSPMKGHSHVYWYRQLPEEGLKFMVYLQKENIIDESGMPKERFSAEFPKEGPSILRIQQVVRGDSAAYFCASSPDSGMANTEAFFGQGTRLTVV.